These T cell receptor beta chains were read from a single sample in a study of response to subunit inactivated influenza vaccine. One entry per CDR3 protein, called by TCRdb with MiXCR from the RT-PCR reads. The sample lists around 600,000 distinct CDR3 sequences, 10% to 12% seen once, with roughly 11% in the top ten. The sample was also reused in another study, on T cells expressing NK-cell markers.

Sequenced here: PBMCs from blood, sampled on the day of vaccination. These receptors were taken from a man over 45 who received an inactivated influenza vaccine. Each CDR3 is given with its conserved first and last residue. A D gene is named only where the DNA matches it firmly. Expanded clones get a size class; other rows say once, few or many, or leave the size out.

>TRBJ2-2|-|TRBV12-3/TRBV12-4|few|13
TGTGCCAGCAGTTACCATGGTGACGGGGAGCTGTTTTTT
CASSYHGDGELFF
>TRBJ2-5|TRBD2|TRBV7-9|few|16
TGTGCCAGCAGCGTACCCGGCGGGGGGTACCAAGAGACCCAGTACTTC
CASSVPGGGYQETQYF
>TRBJ2-2|-|TRBV5-5|few|15
TGTGCCAGCAGCTCGTCCGGGCAAATCACCGGGGAGCTGTTTTTT
CASSSSGQITGELFF
>TRBJ2-1|TRBD2|TRBV6-2/TRBV6-3|-|16
TGTGCCAGCAGTCCCCAAAGCGGGGCCTCCTACAATGAGCAGTTCTTC
CASSPQSGASYNEQFF
>TRBJ2-1|TRBD2|TRBV24-1|many|17
TGTGCCACCAGTGATAACTCCCCGGGACTAGCGGGCAATGAGCAGTTCTTC
CATSDNSPGLAGNEQFF
>TRBJ2-2|-|TRBV6-1|-|16
TGTGCCAGCAGTGAAATTTGGTCTAGGGACACCGGGGAGCTGTTTTTT
CASSEIWSRDTGELFF
>TRBJ2-2|-|TRBV12-3/TRBV12-4|-|14
TGTGCCAGCAGTTTAGACAGGGTCAGCGGGGAGCTGTTTTTT
CASSLDRVSGELFF
>TRBJ2-1|TRBD2|TRBV11-3|-|15
TGTGCCAGCAGCTTAGTTGCGGGGGGGGGATTTGAGCAGTTCTTC
CASSLVAGGGFEQFF
>TRBJ2-7|-|TRBV4-3|few|17
TGCGCCAGCAGCCAAGACCCTTCAGGGGCTAATTCCTACGAGCAGTACTTC
CASSQDPSGANSYEQYF
>TRBJ2-7|TRBD2|TRBV20-1|few|13
TGCAGTGCCACGGGACTAGCGGATTACGAGCAGTACTTC
CSATGLADYEQYF
>TRBJ1-2|TRBD1|TRBV20-1|few|15
TGCAGTGCCGCAGGGGGGGTCAGGGCTGACTATGGCTACACCTTC
CSAAGGVRADYGYTF
>TRBJ2-7|-|TRBV20-1|-|11
TGCAGTGCTAGAGATCCATCCGAGCAGTACTTC
CSARDPSEQYF
>TRBJ2-7|-|TRBV30|-|11
TGTGCCTGGAGTTCCTACTACGAGCAGTACTTC
CAWSSYYEQYF
>TRBJ1-6|-|TRBV5-1|few|14
TGCGCCAGCAGCCCTGGTAACAATAATTCACCCCTCCACTTT
CASSPGNNNSPLHF
>TRBJ2-2|TRBD2|TRBV12-3/TRBV12-4|few|17
TGTGCCAGCAGCCGAAGGACTAGCGGACTGAACACCGGGGAGCTGTTTTTT
CASSRRTSGLNTGELFF
>TRBJ2-3|TRBD2|TRBV29-1|few|15
TGCAGCGTTGAGACTAGCGGGAGTGTGGCAGATACGCAGTATTTT
CSVETSGSVADTQYF
>TRBJ2-7|-|TRBV10-2|few|15
TGCGCCAGCAGTAGACGGCTTCCTAGCTCCTACGAGCAGTACTTC
CASSRRLPSSYEQYF
>TRBJ1-1|TRBD1|TRBV4-3|many|18
TGCGCCAGCAGCCAAGAGGAGGGTCCCGGGACAGGGAACACTGAAGCTTTCTTT
CASSQEEGPGTGNTEAFF
>TRBJ1-5|-|TRBV5-6|-|14
TGTGCCAGCAGCTTGGAGGGAAGGTCGCGGCCCCAGCATTTT
CASSLEGRSRPQHF
>TRBJ1-1|TRBD1|TRBV5-1|few|14
TGCGCCAGCAGCTTGGGACAGGGAGAATCTGAAGCTTTCTTT
CASSLGQGESEAFF